This TCR beta chain is drawn from a study of Graves' ophthalmopathy and Graves' hyperthyroidism. The CDR3 contains 16 residues. V was shortened by 0 bases and J by 3 bases, with 16 bases between the two germline ends. Germline CDR1 reads SGHRS; CDR2 reads YFSETQ. Moderate-to-severe activity, CAS ≥3, NOSPECS ≥4 and duration under 3 months were recorded for donors with ophthalmopathy. The PBMCs originated from approximately 9.5 ml of fresh peripheral blood. There are a few counts of this clonotype. Antigen specificity is unknown. Investigators amplified TCR beta CDR3 regions from RNA transcripts. HTBI-primed first-round RT-PCR preceded second-round multiplex PCR. TCRdb reprocessed the multiplex PCR reads via MiXCR and lists one record per CDR3 protein. Among roughly 230,000 distinct CDR3 sequences listed, roughly a fifth were seen once. Study conclusions and caveats: The 13-signature model separated ophthalmopathy from stable hyperthyroidism at around 88% sensitivity and roughly 83% specificity. Detection in blood was also observed for most expanded thyroid clonotypes above 0.001 frequency.

The rearrangement links TRBV5-1 to TRBJ2-7; D not resolved. The sequence derives from a woman aged 45-60 years with Graves' ophthalmopathy. The material sequenced was peripheral blood. The CDR3 DNA follows: TGCGCCAGCAGCTTGGGACCGGACCACCGGTTCTACGAGCAGTACTTC. Its translation is CASSLGPDHRFYEQYF.